The entry that follows covers one T cell receptor (beta chain) sequence. Its antigen is as yet unknown. Clones were read by immunoSEQ multiplex PCR, and TCRdb kept only the in-frame ones, dropping some. The sample records 250,000 to 350,000 clones, around 69% being singletons. The CDR3 runs to 13 residues. The germline gives CDR1 LNHNV, CDR2 YYDKDF (reference sequence). V lost 0 bases to trimming and J lost 11 bases, with 13 bases between them. These data belong to a study of cytotoxic CD8 clonotypes in ibrutinib-treated CLL. Study details: Averaging across samples gave around 260,000 productive templates and roughly 88,000 productive rearrangements. General study results and limits: While tracking circulating CD8+ T-cell counts, baseline clonality exceeded that of age-matched healthy donors. The study found public clonotypes uncommon, contracting or stable on treatment.

The genes are TRBV15 and TRBJ1-1; no reliable D call. This TCR was recovered from a human donor with chronic lymphocytic leukemia. Sequencing was performed on PBMCs, taken at disease progression, from a patient treated with ibrutinib. The CDR3 region is CATSRERTRGAFF. For the CDR3, the DNA is TGTGCCACCAGCAGAGAGAGAACCCGAGGGGCTTTCTTT.